This TCR beta chain appears in the sequencing data of a study of Ad26.COV2.S vaccination and SARS-CoV-2 variants. Overall study: Dosing was one shot or two shots 56 days apart.

This clone has a handful of counts. Its antigen remains unknown. Study-level results: Substantial breadth was reportedly displayed by spike-specific CD8+ and CD4+ T cell responses after vaccination.

This CDR3 contains 16 residues. The J segment lost 2 bases and the V segment lost 3 bases, leaving 8 bases of the junction unmatched. Germline CDR1 SEHNR, CDR2 FQNEAQ (reference sequence). Data came from immunoSEQ multiplex PCR; TCRdb stores just in-frame clones and leaves some out. The repertoire includes about 680,000 clones, around 90% of them detected once, and roughly 1.5% sits in the top ten. Indicated treatment: roughly 19 received Ad26.COV2.S at low or high dose, single or two shots; about 5 received placebo; per-sample allocation not given. Each sample was drawn 63 days after the first injection (of vaccine or placebo).

The chain employs TRBV7-9 and TRBJ2-7; 9 nucleotides match TRBD2. The source of this sequence is a person aged 18-60 years who received the Ad26.COV2.S COVID-19 vaccine or a placebo. Sequenced here: peripheral blood, sampled in a trial of Ad26.COV2.S vaccine versus placebo. The CDR3 bases are TGTGCCAGCAGCTTTACCCCCGGACTAGCGACCTACGAGCAGTACTTC. This translates into CASSFTPGLATYEQYF.